These 15 T cell receptor beta chains were sequenced from one sample in a study of cytomegalovirus exposure and HLA in healthy donors (TCRdb year 2017). Library prep was done by the immunoSEQ multiplex PCR assay. For the multiplex PCR, a mixture combining 60 forward primers for TCR Vbeta segments and 13 reverse primers for TCR Jbeta segments was used. As stored in TCRdb, this immuneACCESS dataset retains in-frame rearrangements with V and J assigned. A fraction of the clones does not appear; measured against another copy, unresolved V genes explain less than half of the discrepancy, and the remainder lacks a known reason. The sample table lists about 47,000 clones, around three quarters of them with a count of one. The ten largest account for about 6% of the sample. The sample was PBMCs. The receptors were sampled from a man aged 25-40 years in good health and CMV-seronegative.

In this sample, this clone turned up a few times. The chain combines TRBV7-9 with TRBJ2-7, with 8 positions matching TRBD1. The CDR3 length is 14 residues. CDR1 and CDR2 from the germline V gene are SEHNR and FQNEAQ (reference sequence). The V and J ends lost 2 bases and 4 bases, in that order; junction bases with no gene match: 4. In nucleotides, the CDR3 is TGTGCCAGCAGCTTATCAGGGGGCGGGTACGAGCAGTACTTC. It specifies CASSLSGGGYEQYF.

The V and J genes are TRBV27 and TRBJ1-5; TRBD1 matches 7 bases. The CDR3 extends over 15 amino acids. Looked up from germline, CDR1 is MNHEY and CDR2 is SMNVEV (reference sequence). The junction had 10 bases not matched to a gene; V was cut back by 8 bases and J by 3 bases. The CDR3 DNA is TGTGCCAGCCGACGACAGGGTCTGGACAATCAGCCCCAGCATTTT. It translates to CASRRQGLDNQPQHF.

The V gene is TRBV5-1, the J gene TRBJ1-3; TRBD1 is a possible D gene (6 bases). Trimming took off 0 bases at V and 3 bases at J, with 10 bases between the two ends. The CDR3 runs to 15 residues. Germline CDR1 SGHRS, CDR2 YFSETQ. CDR3 bases: TGCGCCAGCAGCTTGGGTACAGGGTTTGGAAACACCATATATTTT. It is translated as CASSLGTGFGNTIYF.

V is TRBV20-1 and J is TRBJ1-1; D not certain. V dropped 1 base and J dropped 10 bases, with 4 bases sitting between them. Germline lookup yields CDR1 DFQATT and CDR2 SNEGSKA (reference sequence). This CDR3 has 9 amino acids. CDR3 DNA: TGCAGTGCTAGAGGCGGAGCTTTCTTT. Translated: CSARGGAFF.

The chain carries TRBV5-1 and TRBJ2-5; 11 bases agree with TRBD2. The closer fit of TRBJ2-7 to the DNA end suggests the J call may be wrong. This CDR3 comprises 15 residues. Germline V gene sequence: CDR1 SGHRS, CDR2 YFSETQ. CDR3 sequence (DNA): TGCGCCAGCAGCCCATCTAGCGGGAGGACCTACGAGCAGTACTTC. As protein: CASSPSSGRTYEQYF.

V and J are TRBV9 and TRBJ2-7; no firm D call. The CDR3 is 14 amino acids. The ends were cut back, 0 bases at V and 3 bases at J, with 10 bases in the middle. Germline CDR1 and CDR2: SGDLS and YYNGEE. Written as DNA, the CDR3 is TGTGCCAGCAGCGTAGGTGACACCTTCTACGAGCAGTACTTC. This translates into CASSVGDTFYEQYF.

About this clone: A junction boundary mismatches the germline segment, possibly from a read error. As DNA, the CDR3 is TGCACCAGCAGCTTGGGCAGTTCCGGCAATCAGCCCCAGCATTTT. This codes for CTSSLGSSGNQPQHF. The J gene is TRBJ1-5, the V gene TRBV5-1, with no clear D. Germline V gene sequence: CDR1 SGHRS, CDR2 YFSETQ. The length of the CDR3 is 15 residues.

The chain combines TRBV5-1 with TRBJ2-5; a weak D match, TRBD1 (6 bases). The DNA end is more similar to TRBJ2-7, so the J call may be wrong. Per germline, CDR1 SGHRS and CDR2 YFSETQ. CDR3 length: 17 amino acids. The CDR3 here is CASSLDRGRGQIYEQYF. In DNA form, the CDR3 reads TGCGCCAGCAGCTTGGATCGTGGCAGGGGACAAATCTACGAGCAGTACTTC.

V is TRBV6-5 and J is TRBJ2-5, with D possibly matching TRBD1 (6 bases). The last part of the DNA fits TRBJ2-7 better; the J call may be wrong. In germline, CDR1 is MNHEY, CDR2 SVGAGI. This CDR3 contains 13 residues. CDR3 sequence reads: CASSRTGNDEQYF. CDR3 DNA: TGTGCCAGCAGTCGAACAGGGAATGACGAGCAGTACTTC.

This rearrangement joins TRBV5-1 to TRBJ2-1; TRBD2 matches at 14 bases. This CDR3 is 13 amino acids long. The germline V gene encodes CDR1 SGHRS and CDR2 YFSETQ. V dropped 4 bases and J dropped 16; count of bases not matched to a gene: 7. The CDR3 coding sequence is TGCGCCAGCAGCCCAGGACTAGCGGGAGGATTCTTCTTC. Protein product: CASSPGLAGGFFF.

This clone was detected only a few times. The chain employs TRBV9 and TRBJ2-7, with 14 bases that match TRBD2. Trimming removed 1 base from V and 5 bases from J; junction bases left unmatched: 5. Germline V gives CDR1 SGDLS, CDR2 YYNGEE. The CDR3 runs 16 residues. The DNA of the CDR3 is TGTGCCAGCAGCGTATGGACGGGACTAGCGGGAGACGAGCAGTACTTC. It yields the protein CASSVWTGLAGDEQYF.

This chain joins TRBV2 and TRBJ1-2, with 11 nucleotides matching TRBD1. The V gene end was trimmed by 5 bases and the J gene end by 4 bases; junction bases not matched to a gene: 6. Germline V lookup: CDR1 SNHLY, CDR2 FYNNEI. This CDR3 region has 15 residues. CDR3 region: CASSPRTGGSYGYTF. The CDR3 nucleotides read TGTGCCAGCAGTCCGCGGACAGGGGGCTCCTATGGCTACACCTTC.

J is TRBJ2-5 and V is TRBV2; 9 bases match TRBD1. Germline V CDR1 and CDR2: SNHLY, FYNNEI. There are 12 residues in the CDR3. Trimming cost V 8 bases and J 2 bases; bases outside gene matches: 0. CDR3 amino acids: CASDRGQETQYF. The CDR3 nucleotides are TGTGCCAGCGACAGGGGGCAAGAGACCCAGTACTTC.

The chain is built from TRBV13 and TRBJ2-2; weak D call: TRBD1 (5 bases). V was cut by 5 bases and J by 0 bases, with 10 bases left in between. The CDR3 totals 15 residues. Germline-derived CDR1 and CDR2 are PRHDT and FYEKMQ (reference sequence). CDR3 region: CASSPRQTNTGELFF. In DNA, the CDR3 is TGTGCCAGCAGCCCACGACAGACGAACACCGGGGAGCTGTTTTTT.

The gene calls are TRBV18 and TRBJ2-7; TRBD1 aligns across 10 bases. V was clipped by 5 bases and J by 2 bases; unmatched bases: 9. CDR3 length: 16 residues. The germline gives CDR1 KGHSH, CDR2 LQKENI. The CDR3 sequence is CASSSKGQGGTYEQYF. The CDR3, as DNA: TGTGCCAGCTCATCAAAAGGACAGGGGGGAACCTACGAGCAGTACTTC.